Following are 8 T cell receptor beta chains from one sample sequenced in a study of blood T cell repertoires in COVID-19. The protocol was immunoSEQ multiplex PCR, while the TCRdb copy is restricted to in-frame clones and leaves out a portion. The table has 450,000 to 500,000 clones, approximately 85% seen once; the top ten hold approximately 3.4%. What was sequenced was peripheral blood. These receptors were taken from a human donor in a cohort sampled during active COVID-19.

V and J are TRBV11-2 and TRBJ1-1; D is unclear. V gave up 5 bases and J gave up 5 bases, with 18 bases separating them. The CDR3 is made up of 15 amino acids. Germline lookup yields CDR1 SGHAT and CDR2 FQNNGV. The CDR3 reads CASSPLVGLGTEAFF. The CDR3 bases are TGTGCCAGCAGCCCCTTAGTCGGACTGGGGACTGAAGCTTTCTTT.

The chain is built from TRBV28 and TRBJ1-1; TRBD1 matches 7 bases. The CDR3 has 14 residues. The trim removed 3 bases at V and 4 bases at J, leaving 5 bases unmatched. The V gene's germline CDR1 is MDHEN and CDR2 SYDVKM. CDR3 DNA sequence: TGTGCCAGCAGTTTCAGGGGGGTAGGCACTGAAGCTTTCTTT. Translation gives CASSFRGVGTEAFF. Based on the CDR3 plus reference TRBV28 and TRBJ1-1, the full variable domain is DVKVTQSSRYLVKRTGEKVFLECVQDMDHENMFWYRQDPGLGLRLIYFSYDVKMKEKGDIPEGYSVSREKKERFSLILESASTNQTSMYLCASSFRGVGTEAFFGQGTRLTVV.

The chain couples TRBV19 to TRBJ2-5, with TRBD2 as a possible D gene (6 bases). In germline, CDR1 is LNHDA, CDR2 SQIVND (reference sequence). The CDR3 is 15 residues long. The V gene lost 6 bases and the J gene lost 2 bases, with 16 bases spanning the gap. Written as DNA, the CDR3 is TGTGCCAGTAGGTGGGGAGGAGGGACTCAAGAGACCCAGTACTTC. As protein: CASRWGGGTQETQYF. Full variable domain (outside the CDR3, taken from reference TRBV19 and TRBJ2-5): DGGITQSPKYLFRKEGQNVTLSCEQNLNHDAMYWYRQDPGQGLRLIYYSQIVNDFQKGDIAEGYSVSREKKESFPLTVTSAQKNPTAFYLCASRWGGGTQETQYFGPGTRLLVL.

The V and J genes are TRBV27 and TRBJ2-7, with TRBD1 matching 7 bases. Germline V CDR1 and CDR2: MNHEY, SMNVEV (reference sequence). After removal of 6 bases from V and 6 bases from J, the junction contained 5 bases not matched to a gene. The CDR3 extends over 12 amino acids. CDR3: CASREQGIEQYF. CDR3 coding DNA: TGTGCCAGCAGGGAACAGGGGATCGAGCAGTACTTC.

The genes are TRBV7-2 and TRBJ1-1, with D possibly TRBD1 on 5 matching bases. V lost 2 bases and J lost 2, with 15 bases in between. CDR1 and CDR2 from the germline V gene are SGHTA and FQGNSA. The CDR3 extends over 16 amino acids. CDR3 DNA: TGTGCCAGCAGCTTACAGGGTCTCACGATTAACACTGAAGCTTTCTTT. It yields the protein CASSLQGLTINTEAFF.

The V and J genes are TRBV6-2 or TRBV6-3 and TRBJ2-5; D may be TRBD1 (6 bases). CDR3 length: 14 residues. CDR1 MNHEY and CDR2 SVGEGT come from the germline V gene. Deletions cut 5 bases from V and 1 base from J, with 11 bases between. The CDR3 sequence: CASSDRSSQETQYF. The CDR3 DNA follows: TGTGCCAGCAGTGACAGGAGTTCCCAAGAGACCCAGTACTTC.

This rearrangement joins TRBV7-3 to TRBJ1-1; a weak D match, TRBD1 (5 bases). V gave up 3 bases and J gave up 0 bases, with 17 bases separating them. Germline loops: CDR1 SGHTA, CDR2 FQGTGA. CDR3 length: 17 amino acids. CDR3 coding DNA: TGTGCCAGCAGCTTCTTATGGGACTCCGGACTGAACACTGAAGCTTTCTTT. Encoded protein: CASSFLWDSGLNTEAFF.

The rearrangement uses TRBV15 and TRBJ2-7; D perhaps matches TRBD1 (8 bases). Germline V gene lookup returns CDR1 LNHNV and CDR2 YYDKDF (reference sequence). The CDR3 consists of 15 residues. Trimming pared 5 bases from V and 3 bases from J, leaving 17 bases between. The CDR3 bases are TGTGCCACCAGCCGCGGGAGTACAGGGGGCTACGAGCAGTACTTC. It specifies CATSRGSTGGYEQYF.